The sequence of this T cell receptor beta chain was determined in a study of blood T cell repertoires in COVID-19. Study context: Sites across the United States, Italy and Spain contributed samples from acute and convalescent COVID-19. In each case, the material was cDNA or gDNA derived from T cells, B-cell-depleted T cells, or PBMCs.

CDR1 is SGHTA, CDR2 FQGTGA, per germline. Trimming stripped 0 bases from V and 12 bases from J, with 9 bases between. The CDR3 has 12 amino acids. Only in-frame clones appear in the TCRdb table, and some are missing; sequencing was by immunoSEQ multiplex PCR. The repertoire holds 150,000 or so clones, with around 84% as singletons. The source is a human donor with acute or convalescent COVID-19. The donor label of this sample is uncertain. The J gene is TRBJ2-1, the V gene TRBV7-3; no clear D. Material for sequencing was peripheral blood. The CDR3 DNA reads TGTGCCAGCAGCTTAACGGTAGGAGCGCAGTTCTTC. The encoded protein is CASSLTVGAQFF.